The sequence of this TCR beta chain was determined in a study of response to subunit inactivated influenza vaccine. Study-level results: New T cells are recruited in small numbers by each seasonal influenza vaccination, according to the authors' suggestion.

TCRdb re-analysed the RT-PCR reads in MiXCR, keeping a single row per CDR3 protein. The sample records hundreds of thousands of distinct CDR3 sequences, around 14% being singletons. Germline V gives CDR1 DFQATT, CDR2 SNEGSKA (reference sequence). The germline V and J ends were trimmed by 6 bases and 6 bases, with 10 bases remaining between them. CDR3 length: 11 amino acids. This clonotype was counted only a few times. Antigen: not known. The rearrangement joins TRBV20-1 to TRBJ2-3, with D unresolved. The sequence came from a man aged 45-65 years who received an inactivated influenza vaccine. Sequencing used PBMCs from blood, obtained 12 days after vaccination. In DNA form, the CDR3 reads TGCAGTGCGGACGTAATCGATACGCAGTATTTT. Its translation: CSADVIDTQYF.